The 25 T cell receptor beta chains below all came from one sample that was sequenced in a study of cytomegalovirus exposure and HLA in healthy donors. PCR was performed using 60 Vbeta and 13 Jbeta primers. The repertoire was sequenced with immunoSEQ multiplex PCR; TCRdb's copy has only in-frame clones and lacks some. The sample includes about 120,000 clones, 75% to 85% seen only once; the top ten take 7.5% to 10%. The sample taken for sequencing was PBMCs. All receptors derive from a female donor in good health and CMV-seropositive.

The rearrangement uses TRBV7-9 and TRBJ2-4; D is ambiguous. CDR3 length equals 13 residues. CDR1 is SEHNR, CDR2 FQNEAQ, per germline (reference sequence). V lost 4 bases, J lost 2 bases, and 6 bases lay in between. The CDR3 nucleotides read TGTGCCAGCAGCTCAGAAACCAAAAACATTCAGTACTTC. The encoded protein is CASSSETKNIQYF.

The V and J genes are TRBV2 and TRBJ1-1, with 7 bases matching TRBD1. The CDR3 has 14 residues. Trimming took 10 bases from V and 2 from J; bases not matched to a gene: 10. Germline V gives CDR1 SNHLY, CDR2 FYNNEI. CDR3 amino acids: CAITRTGRNTEAFF. DNA for the CDR3: TGTGCCATAACCAGGACAGGTCGCAACACTGAAGCTTTCTTT.

The chain uses TRBV13 and TRBJ2-5, with 9 nucleotides matching TRBD1. Germline loops: CDR1 PRHDT, CDR2 FYEKMQ (reference sequence). The CDR3 is 15 residues long. Unmatched junction bases numbered 4, after V lost 4 bases and J lost 1 base. The DNA for the CDR3 is TGTGCCAGCAGCTACAGGGGGCGAATCCAAGAGACCCAGTACTTC. Translating it yields CASSYRGRIQETQYF.

CDR3 loop: CASSVALASGDDTQYF. CDR3 bases: TGTGCCAGCAGCGTAGCCCTCGCTAGCGGGGACGATACGCAGTATTTT. J is TRBJ2-3 and V is TRBV9; the match to TRBD2 covers 9 bases. V trimming: 0 bases; J trimming: 6 bases; junction bases outside the gene matches: 8. Germline lookup yields CDR1 SGDLS and CDR2 YYNGEE. The CDR3 consists of 16 residues.

V gene TRBV10-3 combines with J gene TRBJ1-5; 8 positions match TRBD1. The germline gives CDR1 ENHRY, CDR2 SYGVKD. V lost 6 bases and J lost 5; bases outside the gene matches: 3. The CDR3 spans 13 residues. DNA for the CDR3: TGTGCCATCAGCGCGACAGGGGATCAGCCCCAGCATTTT. It translates to CAISATGDQPQHF.

V usage is TRBV11-2 and J usage is TRBJ2-1; D possibly corresponds to TRBD1 (6 bases). The CDR3 sequence is 16 residues long. Between the trimmed V and J ends, which lost 5 bases and 5 bases, there was a span of 19 bases. Germline V lookup: CDR1 SGHAT, CDR2 FQNNGV. CDR3 nucleotides: TGTGCCAGCAGCGCGTCAACAGGGAAGAGGGACAATGAGCAGTTCTTC. Translation gives CASSASTGKRDNEQFF.

The V and J genes are TRBV12-1 and TRBJ2-7; the table gives TRBD1 as D, unverified against the DNA. TRBV12-1 is shown as a pseudogene. This CDR3 is 15 amino acids long. CDR3 protein: CASSPDRGGTYEQYF. In nucleotides, the CDR3 is TGTGCCAGCAGCCCCGACAGGGGTGGAACCTACGAGCAGTACTTC.

The sample holds one count of this clone. The chain recombines TRBV11-2 with TRBJ2-3; tentative D call: TRBD2 (5 bases). The V gene's germline CDR1 is SGHAT and CDR2 FQNNGV. The CDR3 is made up of 14 amino acids. Trimming removed 6 bases from V and 5 bases from J, with 15 bases in between. The CDR3 DNA sequence: TGTGCCAGCAGAAACGACGGTGGAGGAGATACGCAGTATTTT. It specifies CASRNDGGGDTQYF.

The chain is built from TRBV5-1 and TRBJ2-5; D call uncertain. CDR3 length: 15 residues. V was pared by 2 bases and J by 5 bases, with 16 bases between. The V gene's germline CDR1 is SGHRS and CDR2 YFSETQ. Written as DNA, the CDR3 is TGCGCCAGCAGCTTCGCCGGAGTAAGTTTGGAGACCCAGTACTTC. Its protein product is CASSFAGVSLETQYF.

The rearrangement uses TRBV7-9 and TRBJ2-1; a weak D match, TRBD2 (5 bases). Germline CDR1 reads SEHNR; CDR2 reads FQNEAQ (reference sequence). The V gene lost 5 bases and the J gene lost 12 bases, with 14 bases spanning the gap. There are 12 residues in the CDR3. For the CDR3, the DNA is TGTGCCAGCAGCGACCTAACCCGGGGGCAGTTCTTC. Amino acids: CASSDLTRGQFF.

The CDR3, as DNA: TGTGCCAGTAGTATAGGACAGGGACCGGGTGGCTACACCTTC. Encoded protein: CASSIGQGPGGYTF. The rearrangement links TRBV2 to TRBJ1-2, with 8 positions matching TRBD1. The CDR3 is 14 residues long. V dropped 9 bases and J dropped 7; count of bases not matched to a gene: 13. From germline, CDR1 is SNHLY and CDR2 FYNNEI.

The chain links TRBV30 to TRBJ1-2; TRBD1 aligns across 8 bases. The CDR3 has 14 residues. Germline CDR1 is GTSNPN and CDR2 is SVGIG (reference sequence). The trim removed 3 bases at V and 4 bases at J, leaving 7 bases unmatched. The CDR3 region is CAWSPRGLAYGYTF. In nucleotides, the CDR3 is TGTGCCTGGAGCCCCAGGGGGCTCGCCTATGGCTACACCTTC. Full variable domain (missing parts from reference TRBV30 and TRBJ1-2): SQTIHQWPATLVQPVGSPLSLECTVEGTSNPNLYWYRQAAGRGLQLLFYSVGIGQISSEVPQNLSASRPQDRQFILSSKKLLLSDSGFYLCAWSPRGLAYGYTFGSGTRLTVV.

The CDR3 nucleotides are TGTGCCAGCAGCTCCCGGGCCGGGGAGCTGTTTTTT. Its protein is CASSSRAGELFF. This chain uses TRBV7-9 with TRBJ2-2, with no clear D. There are 12 residues in the CDR3. Trimming stripped 4 bases from V and 6 bases from J, with 6 bases between. The germline gives CDR1 SEHNR, CDR2 FQNEAQ (reference sequence). Combining the CDR3 with reference TRBV7-9 and TRBJ2-2 gives the whole variable domain DTGVSQNPRHKITKRGQNVTFRCDPISEHNRLYWYRQTLGQGPEFLTYFQNEAQLEKSRLLSDRFSAERPKGSFSTLEIQRTEQGDSAMYLCASSSRAGELFFGEGSRLTVL.

This clone has a single count. The chain combines TRBV2 with TRBJ1-1, with 11 bases identical to TRBD1. The CDR3 runs 14 residues. J lost 6 bases, V lost 7 bases, and 7 bases had no gene match. Per the germline V gene, CDR1 is SNHLY and CDR2 is FYNNEI. The CDR3 here is CASKTSGQGAEAFF. The CDR3 nucleotides read TGTGCCAGCAAGACCTCGGGACAGGGGGCTGAAGCTTTCTTT.

The V gene is TRBV5-5, the J gene TRBJ2-5; 8 nucleotides match TRBD2. V shed 4 bases, J shed 2 bases, and the junction held 10 bases outside the gene matches. The CDR3 totals 16 residues. Germline CDR1 reads SGHKS; CDR2 reads YYEKEE (reference sequence). The CDR3 spells CASSPLQASGQETQYF. For the CDR3, the DNA is TGTGCCAGCAGCCCCTTGCAGGCTAGCGGGCAAGAGACCCAGTACTTC.

V usage is TRBV7-9 and J usage is TRBJ2-7; possibly TRBD2 for D (5 bases). The CDR3 runs 12 residues. CDR1 is SEHNR and CDR2 is FQNEAQ in the germline V gene (reference sequence). Trimming stripped 8 bases from V and 0 bases from J, with 8 bases between. The CDR3 nucleotides read TGTGCCAGCGAGCGGAACTCCTACGAGCAGTACTTC. It translates to CASERNSYEQYF.

As regards this clone: At the DNA level, this CDR3 is encoded by other sequences in the same sample as well. The rearrangement joins TRBV5-1 to TRBJ2-5; 7 bases are a match to TRBD1. After removal of 0 bases from V and 2 bases from J, the junction contained 1 base not matched to a gene. Germline CDR1 is SGHRS and CDR2 is YFSETQ. The CDR3 has 14 residues. The CDR3, as DNA: TGCGCCAGCAGCTTGGGGACAGGACAAGAGACCCAGTACTTC. Its translation: CASSLGTGQETQYF. The full variable domain, rest sourced from reference TRBV5-1 and TRBJ2-5, is KAGVTQTPRYLIKTRGQQVTLSCSPISGHRSVSWYQQTPGQGLQFLFEYFSETQRNKGNFPGRFSGRQFSNSRSEMNVSTLELGDSALYLCASSLGTGQETQYFGPGTRLLVL.

The chain uses TRBV19 and TRBJ2-1, with TRBD2 matching 11 bases. The CDR3 is made up of 15 amino acids. V gave up 9 bases and J gave up 2 bases; unmatched junction bases: 6. Per the germline V gene, CDR1 is LNHDA and CDR2 is SQIVND (reference sequence). CDR3 protein: CARNELAGAYNEQFF. The CDR3, as DNA: TGTGCCAGAAACGAACTAGCGGGGGCCTACAATGAGCAGTTCTTC.

The V gene is TRBV28, the J gene TRBJ1-5; TRBD1 agrees at 9 bases. The length of the CDR3 is 16 residues. V gave up 2 bases and J gave up 5 bases; unmatched junction bases: 7. CDR1 and CDR2 (germline): MDHEN, SYDVKM. The DNA of the CDR3 is TGTGCCAGCAGTTTAGGAGGTGACAGGGGGTATCAGCCCCAGCATTTT. This encodes CASSLGGDRGYQPQHF. Full variable domain (rest looked up from reference TRBV28 and TRBJ1-5): DVKVTQSSRYLVKRTGEKVFLECVQDMDHENMFWYRQDPGLGLRLIYFSYDVKMKEKGDIPEGYSVSREKKERFSLILESASTNQTSMYLCASSLGGDRGYQPQHFGDGTRLSIL.

V and J are TRBV2 and TRBJ2-5; 10 nucleotides align to TRBD2. The V segment lost 4 bases and the J segment 4 bases; nucleotides outside the gene matches: 9. Looked up from germline, CDR1 is SNHLY and CDR2 is FYNNEI. There are 16 residues in the CDR3. The CDR3 sequence: CASSGSAGGPAETQYF. The DNA for the CDR3 is TGTGCCAGCAGTGGTTCAGCGGGGGGGCCAGCAGAGACCCAGTACTTC. The full variable domain, with the rest looked up from reference TRBV2 and TRBJ2-5, is EPEVTQTPSHQVTQMGQEVILRCVPISNHLYFYWYRQILGQKVEFLVSFYNNEISEKSEIFDDQFSVERPDGSNFTLKIRSTKLEDSAMYFCASSGSAGGPAETQYFGPGTRLLVL.

This chain uses TRBV7-9 with TRBJ1-2; possible D gene TRBD1, 5 bases. CDR1 is SEHNR, CDR2 FQNEAQ, per germline (reference sequence). This CDR3 contains 16 residues. V lost 5 bases, J lost 2 bases, and 18 bases lay in between. The CDR3 region has the DNA TGTGCCAGCAGCCCCGGGGGAGGGAGATCAAACTATGGCTACACCTTC. It specifies CASSPGGGRSNYGYTF.

This clone was detected a few times. The chain couples TRBV9 to TRBJ2-5; 7 positions match TRBD2. The CDR3 is 15 amino acids. Looked up from germline, CDR1 is SGDLS and CDR2 is YYNGEE. After removal of 0 bases from V and 2 bases from J, the junction contained 4 bases not matched to a gene. The CDR3 DNA sequence: TGTGCCAGCAGCGTAGTGGGGGAGGGACAAGAGACCCAGTACTTC. Amino acid sequence: CASSVVGEGQETQYF. The full variable domain, completed using reference TRBV9 and TRBJ2-5, is DSGVTQTPKHLITATGQRVTLRCSPRSGDLSVYWYQQSLDQGLQFLIQYYNGEERAKGNILERFSAQQFPDLHSELNLSSLELGDSALYFCASSVVGEGQETQYFGPGTRLLVL.

This clone was seen a handful of times. V gene TRBV30 combines with J gene TRBJ2-5, with 8 bases aligning to TRBD2. Germline V gene data show CDR1 as GTSNPN and CDR2 as SVGIG (reference sequence). V lost 0 bases, J lost 5 bases, and 14 bases stayed unmatched. The CDR3 extends over 17 amino acids. CDR3 region: CAWSVEVEAGARETQYF. CDR3 in DNA: TGTGCCTGGAGTGTAGAGGTAGAAGCGGGGGCCCGGGAGACCCAGTACTTC.

The chain recombines TRBV7-9 with TRBJ1-1, with D unresolved. The V end was cut by 5 bases, the J end by 1 base, with 5 bases between. The CDR3 has 12 amino acids. CDR1 and CDR2 (germline): SEHNR, FQNEAQ (reference sequence). CDR3 sequence: CASSPRNTEAFF. CDR3 sequence (DNA): TGTGCCAGCAGCCCGAGGAACACTGAAGCTTTCTTT.

The V call is TRBV28, the J call TRBJ2-3, with no clear D. Germline-derived CDR1 and CDR2 are MDHEN and SYDVKM. Deletions cut 4 bases from V and 1 base from J, with 18 bases between. CDR3 size: 17 residues. The CDR3 DNA follows: TGTGCCAGCAGTTCCCGCCGACTTACTCGGGGCACAGATACGCAGTATTTT. It translates to CASSSRRLTRGTDTQYF.